This TCR beta chain originates from a study of cytomegalovirus exposure and HLA in healthy donors. Study results and caveats: The authors confirmed in vitro that a few CMV-associated chains were specific for CMV antigens. The study found most TCR sequences rare, yet found some public TCRs in many donors. The classifier was said to identify cytomegalovirus status with high specificity and sensitivity. Available immune exposure information was restricted to CMV serostatus only.

A note on this clone: Its target is not known.

It was with 60 Vbeta and 13 Jbeta primers that the PCR ran. The data were produced by immunoSEQ multiplex PCR, yet TCRdb's version contains in-frame clones alone and is incomplete. The data show approximately 190,000 clones, with about 80% seen just once and over 2.5% held by the top ten. The receptor's source is a woman aged 45-60 years in good health and CMV-seropositive. Source material: PBMCs.

In DNA, the CDR3 is TGTGCCAGCAGTACCACCCAGGTCAGCCACCGGGGCTACACCTTC. Translating it yields CASSTTQVSHRGYTF. The chain carries TRBV28 and TRBJ1-2; unclear D gene. Germline CDR1 is MDHEN and CDR2 is SYDVKM. Trimming pared 5 bases from V and 8 bases from J, leaving 21 bases between. The CDR3 loop spans 15 amino acids.